The present T cell receptor (beta chain) was sequenced within a study of CD8+CD57+ T cells in acquired aplastic anemia. Findings and caveats of the study: Patients and controls had in common approximately 28 CD8+ CDR3 sequences. Simpson's diversity of CD8+ cells was not significantly different in patients compared with controls.

This clonotype has just a few counts. The antigen is unknown. CDR3 length equals 13 residues. Germline lookup yields CDR1 LNHDA and CDR2 SQIVND (reference sequence). Trimming pared 8 bases from V and 0 bases from J, leaving 10 bases between. The use of genomic DNA as template underpinned the TCR beta VDJ and CDR3 profiling. TCRdb called the reads again in MiXCR, with one record for every CDR3 protein. The table lists 160,000 or so distinct CDR3 sequences, 47% of them singletons. The authors sequenced patients whose flow cytometry had shown CD8+CD57+ cell expansion. At the time of blood sampling, patients had not yet received any therapy.

Sequencing was done on a sample of sorted CD4+, CD8+, or CD8+CD57+ T cells (not recorded which) from PBMCs. The chain combines TRBV19 with TRBJ1-1, with D unclear. The sequence was obtained from a human donor with aplastic anemia. The CDR3 is CASQAGLNTEAFF. DNA for the CDR3: TGTGCCAGTCAAGCGGGTCTGAACACTGAAGCTTTCTTT.